This is a list of T cell receptor beta chains from one sample in a study of breast tumors, draining lymph nodes, adjacent tissues. TCRdb re-analysed the multiplex PCR reads in MiXCR, keeping a single row per CDR3 protein. The sample yields about 180,000 distinct CDR3 sequences, around a third seen once. The sample taken for sequencing was axillary lymph node tissue. The source of these receptors is a female donor with breast cancer. Some clones in this sample may be carry-over from other donors' samples. Each CDR3 is given with its conserved first and last residue. Fields, in order: J gene, V gene, clone size, D gene, CDR3 protein, CDR3 DNA. The D gene is left open where the match is weak. Clone sizes are given selectively: once, few, many, or a class where the clone is expanded.

J: TRBJ2-7; V: TRBV29-1; size: many; D: -; CDR3: CSVVLPVGNEQYF; DNA: TGCAGCGTTGTTCTCCCCGTCGGAAACGAGCAGTACTTC
J: TRBJ1-4; V: TRBV7-3; size: -; D: -; CDR3: CASSYVAGPYNEKLFF; DNA: TGTGCCAGCAGCTACGTAGCGGGACCCTACAATGAAAAACTGTTTTTT
J: TRBJ2-6; V: TRBV7-2; size: -; D: TRBD1; CDR3: CASSLAGTGGGLYPGANVLTF; DNA: TGTGCCAGCAGCTTAGCTGGGACAGGGGGCGGCCTTTACCCTGGGGCCAACGTCCTGACTTTC
J: TRBJ2-7; V: TRBV7-2; size: many; D: -; CDR3: CATSLLGYEQYF; DNA: TGTGCCACCTCTCTACTAGGATACGAGCAGTACTTC
J: TRBJ1-1; V: TRBV5-6; size: -; D: -; CDR3: CASSLASTPNTEAFF; DNA: TGTGCCAGCAGCTTGGCCTCCACGCCAAACACTGAAGCTTTCTTT
J: TRBJ2-7; V: TRBV6-1; size: few; D: -; CDR3: CALRLGGKFNEQYF; DNA: TGTGCTCTAAGGCTGGGGGGCAAATTCAACGAGCAGTACTTC
J: TRBJ2-3; V: TRBV7-2; size: -; D: TRBD1; CDR3: CASSFTGEYTDTQYF; DNA: TGTGCCAGCAGCTTCACAGGGGAATACACAGATACGCAGTATTTT
J: TRBJ2-6; V: TRBV19; size: -; D: -; CDR3: CASSPSVGANVLTF; DNA: TGTGCCAGTAGCCCCTCGGTGGGGGCCAACGTCCTGACTTTC
J: TRBJ2-7; V: TRBV7-9; size: many; D: -; CDR3: CASPSEEGSYEQYF; DNA: TGTGCCAGCCCCTCGGAGGAGGGCTCCTACGAGCAGTACTTC
J: TRBJ2-2; V: TRBV29-1; size: -; D: -; CDR3: CSVGTGGTGELFF; DNA: TGCAGCGTTGGGACCGGGGGCACCGGGGAGCTGTTTTTT
J: TRBJ1-3; V: TRBV6-6; size: many; D: -; CDR3: CASRPPGDSGNTIYF; DNA: TGTGCCAGCAGGCCTCCGGGAGACTCTGGAAACACCATATATTTT
J: TRBJ2-4; V: TRBV20-1; size: few; D: -; CDR3: CSARDGELLAKNIQYF; DNA: TGCAGTGCTAGAGATGGTGAACTACTAGCCAAAAACATTCAGTACTTC
J: TRBJ2-1; V: TRBV24-1; size: many; D: TRBD2; CDR3: CATSPSGSNDEQFF; DNA: TGTGCCACGAGCCCTAGCGGGAGCAACGATGAGCAGTTCTTC
J: TRBJ1-6; V: TRBV12-3/TRBV12-4; size: -; D: TRBD1; CDR3: CASSATGANNSPLHF; DNA: TGTGCCAGCTCTGCGACAGGGGCAAATAATTCACCCCTCCACTTT
J: TRBJ1-6; V: TRBV5-6; size: -; D: -; CDR3: CASSLEQINSPLHF; DNA: TGTGCCAGCAGCTTGGAGCAGATCAATTCACCCCTCCACTTT
J: TRBJ2-7; V: TRBV10-3; size: many; D: -; CDR3: CAISEGYPYEQYF; DNA: TGTGCCATCAGTGAGGGGTATCCCTACGAGCAGTACTTC
J: TRBJ2-3; V: TRBV4-1; size: -; D: TRBD2; CDR3: CASSHESFAGTSRNEQYF; DNA: TGCGCCAGCAGCCATGAGAGTTTCGCGGGGACTAGTAGGAATGAGCAGTATTTT
J: TRBJ2-5; V: TRBV9; size: many; D: TRBD2; CDR3: CASSKTSLETQYF; DNA: TGTGCCAGCAGCAAGACTAGCTTAGAGACCCAGTACTTC
J: TRBJ1-4; V: TRBV12-3/TRBV12-4; size: -; D: -; CDR3: CASSPWTADEKLFF; DNA: TGTGCCAGCAGTCCCTGGACAGCGGATGAAAAACTGTTTTTT
J: TRBJ1-4; V: TRBV20-1; size: many; D: -; CDR3: CSASRQDEKLFF; DNA: TGCAGTGCTAGTCGGCAGGATGAAAAACTGTTTTTT
J: TRBJ2-7; V: TRBV20-1; size: many; D: TRBD2; CDR3: CSARVSSGGVWQYF; DNA: TGCAGTGCTAGAGTTAGTAGCGGGGGGGTTTGGCAGTACTTC
J: TRBJ1-6; V: TRBV6-2/TRBV6-3; size: many; D: TRBD1; CDR3: CASSTRQGGNSPLHF; DNA: TGTGCCAGCAGTACGCGACAGGGGGGCAATTCACCCCTCCACTTT
J: TRBJ2-2; V: TRBV12-3/TRBV12-4; size: many; D: -; CDR3: CASSLTSNTGELFF; DNA: TGTGCCAGCAGTTTAACCTCGAACACCGGGGAGCTGTTTTTT
J: TRBJ2-2; V: TRBV7-9; size: -; D: TRBD2; CDR3: CASSPVAGGFTGELFF; DNA: TGTGCCAGCAGCCCCGTGGCGGGAGGGTTTACCGGGGAGCTGTTTTTT
J: TRBJ1-6; V: TRBV27; size: many; D: -; CDR3: CASSPRVSSYNSPLHF; DNA: TGTGCCAGCAGTCCAAGGGTGAGCTCCTATAATTCACCCCTCCACTTT
J: TRBJ2-1; V: TRBV20-1; size: -; D: TRBD2; CDR3: CSGAGGPEQFF; DNA: TGCAGTGGGGCGGGAGGGCCTGAGCAGTTCTTC
J: TRBJ2-1; V: TRBV20-1; size: -; D: -; CDR3: CSAAEHPSSYYNEQFF; DNA: TGCAGTGCTGCCGAGCACCCTAGCTCGTACTACAATGAGCAGTTCTTC
J: TRBJ2-7; V: TRBV2; size: many; D: -; CDR3: CASSDTGTHEQYF; DNA: TGTGCCAGCAGTGACACAGGGACCCACGAGCAGTACTTC
J: TRBJ2-2; V: TRBV2; size: many; D: -; CDR3: CASRGDSGGELFF; DNA: TGTGCCAGCAGAGGGGACTCCGGGGGGGAGCTGTTTTTT
J: TRBJ2-4; V: TRBV5-1; size: -; D: TRBD1; CDR3: CASSPGQGGAKNIQYF; DNA: TGCGCCAGCAGCCCGGGACAGGGGGGAGCCAAAAACATTCAGTACTTC
J: TRBJ2-7; V: TRBV6-5; size: -; D: -; CDR3: CASSYSWGLTYEQYF; DNA: TGTGCCAGCAGTTACTCGTGGGGTCTAACCTACGAGCAGTACTTC
J: TRBJ2-3; V: TRBV19; size: once; D: -; CDR3: CVSSIGGYNEQYF; DNA: TGTGTCAGTAGTATAGGGGGTTACAATGAGCAGTATTTT
J: TRBJ2-7; V: TRBV6-4; size: -; D: TRBD1; CDR3: CASPQGDSLNVYEQYF; DNA: TGTGCCAGCCCTCAGGGGGACAGCCTAAACGTCTACGAGCAGTACTTC
J: TRBJ2-7; V: TRBV9; size: -; D: -; CDR3: CTSSAGGGYEQYF; DNA: TGTACCAGCAGCGCGGGTGGGGGTTACGAGCAGTACTTC
J: TRBJ1-6; V: TRBV5-1; size: -; D: TRBD1; CDR3: CASSVRGPLHF; DNA: TGCGCCAGCAGTGTCAGGGGGCCCCTCCACTTT
J: TRBJ2-2; V: TRBV9; size: many; D: TRBD1; CDR3: CASSVVWGQGTKTGELFF; DNA: TGTGCCAGCAGCGTAGTTTGGGGACAGGGGACGAAGACCGGGGAGCTGTTTTTT
J: TRBJ1-4; V: TRBV20-1; size: many; D: TRBD1; CDR3: CSANPTGGNEKLFF; DNA: TGCAGTGCTAACCCGACAGGGGGAAATGAAAAACTGTTTTTT
J: TRBJ2-7; V: TRBV19; size: many; D: -; CDR3: CASHTGGGAIYEQYF; DNA: TGTGCCAGTCACACAGGGGGAGGGGCTATCTACGAGCAGTACTTC
J: TRBJ2-7; V: TRBV12-3/TRBV12-4; size: -; D: TRBD2; CDR3: CVSSFWVAGRVHYEQYF; DNA: TGTGTCAGCAGTTTCTGGGTTGCGGGGAGGGTTCACTACGAGCAGTACTTC
J: TRBJ2-7; V: TRBV5-1; size: many; D: TRBD1; CDR3: CASSLGTGDNEQYF; DNA: TGCGCCAGCAGCTTGGGGACAGGGGATAACGAGCAGTACTTC
J: TRBJ1-1; V: TRBV2; size: few; D: TRBD1; CDR3: CASQVRSTGLNTEAFF; DNA: TGTGCCAGCCAAGTCCGATCGACAGGGCTTAACACTGAAGCTTTCTTT
J: TRBJ2-1; V: TRBV6-5; size: few; D: TRBD2; CDR3: CASRSSGRLNHNEQFF; DNA: TGTGCCAGCAGGTCTAGCGGGAGGCTGAATCACAATGAGCAGTTCTTC
J: TRBJ1-2; V: TRBV7-2; size: many; D: -; CDR3: CASSSASNYGYTF; DNA: TGTGCCAGCAGCTCAGCCTCAAACTATGGCTACACCTTC
J: TRBJ2-1; V: TRBV15; size: many; D: TRBD2; CDR3: CATLAGGTYNEQFF; DNA: TGTGCCACCCTAGCGGGAGGTACCTACAATGAGCAGTTCTTC